This T cell receptor beta chain was recovered during a study of shared clonotypes between healthy human individuals. Study information: Each donor's CD4 naive and CD4 memory cells filled three plates apiece, CD8 naive two, and CD8 memory one.

Study results and limitations: Clonotype sharing across a few donors was observed for 4% to 6.5% of naive CD4 clonotypes.

Between the trimmed V and J ends, which lost 2 bases and 6 bases, there was a span of 13 bases. The CDR3 runs to 14 residues. Germline V CDR1 and CDR2: MGHRA, YSYEKL. Concerning this clone itself: Its antigen is undetermined.

Naive-designated CD8 cells lacked CD45RO, were positively enriched for CCR7, and omitted terminally differentiated effector memory CD45RA+ cells. Sequencing used immunoSEQ multiplex PCR; TCRdb keeps in-frame clones, though not all of them. Among some 2,000,000 clones listed, about 95% were seen once. The sequence was obtained from a young man in good health. The chain employs TRBV4-1 and TRBJ1-1; a weak D match, TRBD1 (5 bases). Sequences were obtained from naive CD8+ T cells sorted from blood. CDR3 sequence: CASSQFPTGAEAFF. CDR3 nucleotides: TGCGCCAGCAGCCAATTCCCTACAGGCGCTGAAGCTTTCTTT.